A single TCR beta chain is shown here with its context. The data were taken from a study of blood T cell repertoires in COVID-19. Produced via immunoSEQ multiplex PCR; TCRdb's table is partial and in-frame only. The sample has some 200,000 clones, more than 75% seen once. Germline V gene sequence: CDR1 MDHEN, CDR2 SYDVKM. The CDR3 spans 15 residues. The ends lost 6 bases at V and 2 bases at J; junction bases unmatched: 7. V and J are TRBV28 and TRBJ2-7; 10 bases are shared with TRBD1. Sequenced sample: PBMCs or T cells enriched from blood (not recorded which). The origin of this receptor is a woman aged 40 to 50 with acute COVID-19. The CDR3 DNA sequence: TGTGCCAGCAGCCCCGGGACAGGGGCGCCCTACGAGCAGTACTTC. Its translation is CASSPGTGAPYEQYF. Variable domain in full (rest from reference TRBV28 and TRBJ2-7): DVKVTQSSRYLVKRTGEKVFLECVQDMDHENMFWYRQDPGLGLRLIYFSYDVKMKEKGDIPEGYSVSREKKERFSLILESASTNQTSMYLCASSPGTGAPYEQYFGPGTRLTVT.